The 6 T cell receptor beta chains below come from one sample, sequenced in a study of blood T cell repertoires in COVID-19. TCRdb's copy holds only in-frame clones and misses some; the assay was immunoSEQ multiplex PCR. Counted here are tens of thousands of clones, approximately 90% occurring once; the ten biggest clones make up around 3.9%. Sequences were obtained from peripheral blood. These receptors were obtained from a woman between 45 and 65 years old in a cohort sampled during active COVID-19.

The chain employs TRBV28 and TRBJ2-4; weak D call: TRBD2 (5 bases). The CDR3 has 15 residues. CDR1 and CDR2 from the germline V gene are MDHEN and SYDVKM. V was trimmed by 7 bases and J by 6 bases, leaving 19 bases between them. Written as DNA, the CDR3 is TGTGCCAGCAATGGGAGCCCATCACACCTAAACATTCAGTACTTC. Amino acids: CASNGSPSHLNIQYF.

V is TRBV28 and J is TRBJ1-3, with TRBD1 matching over 7 bases. Germline V gene sequence: CDR1 MDHEN, CDR2 SYDVKM. V lost 3 bases to trimming and J lost 2 bases; unmatched junction nucleotides: 10. The CDR3 has 17 residues. This CDR3 is CASSLLPDRATGNTIYF. The CDR3 coding sequence is TGTGCCAGCAGTTTGTTACCCGACAGGGCGACTGGAAACACCATATATTTT. The full variable domain, in which reference TRBV28 and TRBJ1-3 provide the parts outside the CDR3, is DVKVTQSSRYLVKRTGEKVFLECVQDMDHENMFWYRQDPGLGLRLIYFSYDVKMKEKGDIPEGYSVSREKKERFSLILESASTNQTSMYLCASSLLPDRATGNTIYFGEGSWLTVV.

The chain couples TRBV9 to TRBJ2-3; 10 bases are shared with TRBD2. Trimming at V came to 5 bases and at J to 4 bases, leaving 7 bases not matched to a gene. The CDR3 consists of 15 residues. CDR1 is SGDLS and CDR2 is YYNGEE in the germline V gene. The CDR3 coding sequence is TGTGCCAGCAGTCCAGGACTAGCGGAAGCAGATACGCAGTATTTT. Translating gives CASSPGLAEADTQYF.

The chain is built from TRBV27 and TRBJ2-7, with TRBD2 matching over 12 bases. Germline V gene lookup returns CDR1 MNHEY and CDR2 SMNVEV (reference sequence). J gave up 0 bases and V 6 bases, and 9 bases lay outside the gene matches. The CDR3 loop spans 17 amino acids. As DNA, the CDR3 is TGTGCCAGCAGCTTTAAGGGGACTAGCGGGCTCTCCTACGAGCAGTACTTC. It translates to CASSFKGTSGLSYEQYF.

This chain links TRBV5-1 with TRBJ1-4; 8 bases match TRBD1. The length of the CDR3 is 14 residues. Germline CDR1 reads SGHRS; CDR2 reads YFSETQ. V shed 4 bases and J 8 bases; nucleotides not matched to a gene: 7. For the CDR3, the DNA is TGCGCCAGCAGCATCGGACAGGGAGGGGAAAAACTGTTTTTT. Translation: CASSIGQGGEKLFF.

The chain employs TRBV18 and TRBJ2-7; D might be TRBD2 (5 bases). Germline values: CDR1 KGHSH, CDR2 LQKENI. The CDR3 is 13 amino acids. The germline V and J ends were trimmed by 3 bases and 5 bases, with 11 bases remaining between them. The CDR3 region is CASSPRRGDEQYF. The DNA for the CDR3 is TGTGCCAGCTCACCCCGACGGGGTGACGAGCAGTACTTC.